The rows below give T cell receptor beta chains drawn from one sample of a study of early T cells in non-severe SARS-CoV-2 infection. TCRdb re-analysed the 5' RACE reads in MiXCR, keeping a single row per CDR3 protein. The sample shows around 44,000 distinct CDR3 sequences, about 10% of them seen only once. Sequencing was carried out using whole blood. The receptor set was obtained from an adult who was a healthcare worker with PCR-confirmed SARS-CoV-2 infection or an uninfected control (not recorded which). CDR3s include the opening cysteine and the closing phenylalanine or tryptophan. The D gene is left open where the match is weak. The size entry is marked missing in some rows and otherwise reads once, few, many or a size class.

clone_size j_call d_call v_call cdr3_aa cdr3_nt
many TRBJ2-1 - TRBV7-8 CASSLASLGMSSYNEQFF TGTGCCAGCAGCTTAGCTAGCCTAGGGATGAGCTCCTACAATGAGCAGTTCTTC
- TRBJ1-1 - TRBV10-3 CAISESGNTEAFF TGTGCCATCAGTGAATCAGGGAACACTGAAGCTTTCTTT
large TRBJ2-1 TRBD1 TRBV20-1 CSAVGTGRQVEQFF TGCAGTGCTGTGGGGACAGGCCGACAGGTTGAGCAGTTCTTC
- TRBJ2-1 TRBD2 TRBV12-3/TRBV12-4 CASRSGRANKQFF TGTGCCAGCAGGAGCGGGAGGGCCAATAAGCAGTTCTTC
many TRBJ1-5 - TRBV3-1 CASSHTGQPQHF TGTGCCAGCAGCCATACCGGACAGCCCCAGCATTTT
many TRBJ1-2 - TRBV19 CASSSFERFDNYGYTF TGTGCCAGTAGTTCCTTCGAGAGGTTTGACAACTATGGCTACACCTTC
- TRBJ2-1 TRBD2 TRBV4-1 CASSWPRTSGGEQFF TGCGCCAGCAGCTGGCCCCGGACTAGCGGAGGGGAGCAGTTCTTC
- TRBJ1-2 - TRBV7-9 CASSWGGSDYGYTF TGTGCCAGCAGCTGGGGCGGCAGCGACTATGGCTACACCTTC
few TRBJ1-1 TRBD1 TRBV20-1 CSARPHLPTGGTEAFF TGCAGTGCTAGGCCCCATCTCCCCACAGGGGGCACTGAAGCTTTCTTT
few TRBJ1-2 TRBD1 TRBV20-1 CSARDGTGQTNYGYTF TGCAGTGCTAGAGATGGGACAGGGCAAACAAACTATGGCTACACCTTC
many TRBJ2-7 TRBD2 TRBV7-2 CASSLGAHLAGGSRSYEQYF TGTGCCAGCAGCCTCGGCGCCCATTTAGCGGGAGGGAGCCGCTCCTACGAGCAGTACTTC
- TRBJ1-2 - TRBV5-5 CASSPGRGPQGLSYTF TGTGCCAGCAGCCCCGGACGAGGCCCTCAAGGGCTTAGCTACACCTTC
- TRBJ2-7 - TRBV28 CASRDTYSYEQYF TGTGCCAGTAGAGACACCTACTCCTACGAGCAGTACTTC
many TRBJ2-1 TRBD1 TRBV29-1 CSAGTGVGSERFF TGCAGCGCCGGGACAGGGGTGGGGTCTGAACGGTTCTTC
- TRBJ2-3 - TRBV9 CASSPFWGEDTQYF TGTGCCAGCAGCCCTTTTTGGGGTGAAGATACGCAGTATTTT
many TRBJ1-1 - TRBV11-2 CASSLDRDTEAFF TGTGCCAGCAGCTTGGATAGGGACACTGAAGCTTTCTTT
- TRBJ2-5 - TRBV2 CASRGGIGETQYF TGTGCCTCCCGGGGTGGGATCGGAGAGACCCAGTACTTC
- TRBJ1-5 TRBD1 TRBV10-3 CAISGTGDNQPQHF TGTGCCATCAGTGGGACAGGGGACAATCAGCCCCAGCATTTT
- TRBJ2-3 - TRBV7-3 CASSRDTDTQYF TGTGCCAGCAGCCGTGACACAGATACGCAGTATTTT
- TRBJ2-1 TRBD2 TRBV2 CASSDLAGWMGNEQFF TGTGCCAGCAGTGACCTAGCGGGGTGGATGGGGAATGAGCAGTTCTTC
- TRBJ2-1 - TRBV12-3/TRBV12-4 CASSLASSDNEQFF TGTGCCAGCAGTTTGGCTAGTTCCGACAATGAGCAGTTCTTC
few TRBJ1-6 TRBD1 TRBV4-2 CASSHGQVNSPLHF TGTGCCAGCAGCCACGGACAGGTTAATTCACCCCTCCACTTT
- TRBJ2-1 - TRBV11-1 CASSLGEQGWDSYNEQFF TGTGCCAGCAGCTTAGGGGAACAGGGATGGGACTCCTACAATGAGCAGTTCTTC
many TRBJ1-1 - TRBV5-4 CASSPMGNTEAFF TGTGCCAGCAGCCCTATGGGGAACACTGAAGCTTTCTTT
- TRBJ1-2 TRBD1 TRBV27 CASSPGQTNTYGYTF TGTGCCAGCAGCCCGGGACAGACTAATACCTATGGCTACACCTTC
many TRBJ1-5 TRBD1 TRBV2 CASGGRQGLNQPQHF TGTGCCAGCGGAGGAAGACAGGGGCTCAATCAGCCCCAGCATTTT
few TRBJ2-2 - TRBV7-8 CASRQLGGGYTGELFF TGTGCCAGCAGGCAGCTAGGGGGAGGGTACACCGGGGAGCTGTTTTTT
many TRBJ2-3 - TRBV19 CASSVSTDTQYF TGTGCCAGTAGTGTCAGCACAGATACGCAGTATTTT
few TRBJ2-2 - TRBV3-1 CASRLGPNTGELFF TGTGCCAGCAGGCTGGGACCGAACACCGGGGAGCTGTTTTTT
many TRBJ1-2 - TRBV3-1 CASSQQQANYGYTF TGTGCCAGCAGCCAGCAGCAAGCTAACTATGGCTACACCTTC
many TRBJ2-1 TRBD2 TRBV11-2 CASSLDESGRRDEQFF TGTGCCAGCAGCTTAGATGAGAGCGGGAGACGGGATGAGCAGTTCTTC
- TRBJ1-6 - TRBV9 CASSTDNSPLHF TGTGCCAGCAGCACAGATAATTCACCCCTCCACTTT
few TRBJ2-6 - TRBV6-1 CASTRATGANVLTF TGTGCCAGCACCCGGGCAACGGGGGCCAACGTCCTGACTTTC
few TRBJ1-6 TRBD1 TRBV7-9 CASSLSTGGNSPLHF TGTGCCAGCAGCCTCTCTACAGGGGGAAATTCACCCCTCCACTTT
few TRBJ1-2 - TRBV6-5 CASSYSNTNYGYTF TGTGCCAGCAGTTACTCGAATACGAACTATGGCTACACCTTC
many TRBJ2-2 - TRBV4-1 CASSQRLATGELFF TGCGCCAGCAGCCAGCGGCTAGCCACCGGGGAGCTGTTTTTT
- TRBJ2-1 - TRBV3-1 CASSVRDAAYNEQFF TGTGCCAGCAGCGTCCGGGACGCAGCCTACAATGAGCAGTTCTTC
many TRBJ2-6 - TRBV7-6 CASSWDLGANVLTF TGTGCCAGCAGCTGGGACCTGGGGGCCAACGTCCTGACTTTC
many TRBJ2-7 - TRBV12-3/TRBV12-4 CASSAGTPSYEQYF TGTGCCAGCTCGGCCGGGACTCCGTCCTACGAGCAGTACTTC
few TRBJ1-6 TRBD1 TRBV5-1 CASSLDRGNSPLHF TGCGCCAGCAGCTTGGACAGGGGAAATTCACCCCTCCACTTT
few TRBJ2-1 TRBD1 TRBV6-6 CASSYDRGYNEQFF TGTGCCAGCAGTTACGACAGGGGGTACAATGAGCAGTTCTTC
few TRBJ2-7 TRBD2 TRBV6-5 CASSYLAGEDEQYF TGTGCCAGCAGTTACCTAGCGGGAGAAGACGAGCAGTACTTC
many TRBJ2-1 - TRBV7-8 CASSFPGINEQFF TGTGCCAGCAGCTTCCCAGGGATCAATGAGCAGTTCTTC
many TRBJ1-2 - TRBV29-1 CSVRGQGPAQYGYTF TGCAGCGTTAGGGGTCAGGGGCCCGCCCAGTATGGCTACACCTTC
- TRBJ2-7 - TRBV27 CASRGIGLEQYF TGTGCCAGCAGGGGAATTGGGCTTGAGCAGTACTTC
many TRBJ2-7 - TRBV4-2 CASSQKRTTFYEQYF TGTGCCAGCAGCCAAAAGAGGACTACATTCTACGAGCAGTACTTC
many TRBJ2-7 TRBD1 TRBV5-1 CASSFGQGNYEQYF TGCGCCAGCAGCTTCGGACAGGGAAACTACGAGCAGTACTTC
many TRBJ2-1 TRBD2 TRBV14 CASSWSGGPNEQFF TGTGCCAGCAGCTGGTCGGGAGGGCCTAATGAGCAGTTCTTC